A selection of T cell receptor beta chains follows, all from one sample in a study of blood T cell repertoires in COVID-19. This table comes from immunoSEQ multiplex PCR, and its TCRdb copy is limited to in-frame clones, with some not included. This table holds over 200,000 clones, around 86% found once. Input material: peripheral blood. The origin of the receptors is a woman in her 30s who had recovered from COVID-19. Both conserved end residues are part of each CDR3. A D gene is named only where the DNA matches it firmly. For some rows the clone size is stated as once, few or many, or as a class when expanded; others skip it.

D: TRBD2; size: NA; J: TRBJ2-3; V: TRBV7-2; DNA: TGTGCCAGCAGCTTAGCGGGGGGGATTCGGGCAGATACGCAGTATTTT; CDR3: CASSLAGGIRADTQYF
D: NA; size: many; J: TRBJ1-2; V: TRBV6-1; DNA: TGTGCCAGCAGTGAAGCTGTCGGCGGCCCTGGGGGCTACACCTTC; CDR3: CASSEAVGGPGGYTF
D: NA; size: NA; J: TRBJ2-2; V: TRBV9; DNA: TGTGCCAGCAGCGTAGTAGTAGCGGACGGGGAGCTGTTTTTT; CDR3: CASSVVVADGELFF
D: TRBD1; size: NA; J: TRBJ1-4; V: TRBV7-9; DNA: TGTGCCAGCAGCGGCCGGGACAGGGGAAGGGGGAATGAAAAACTGTTTTTT; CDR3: CASSGRDRGRGNEKLFF
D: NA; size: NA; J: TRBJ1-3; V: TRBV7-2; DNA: TGTGCCAGCAGCCCCCGGAGGGCCCTCTCTGGAAACACCATATATTTT; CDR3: CASSPRRALSGNTIYF
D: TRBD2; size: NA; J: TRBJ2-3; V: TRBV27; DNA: TGTGCCAGCAGTTTAGGGCTAGCGGGGAAAGATACGCAGTATTTT; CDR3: CASSLGLAGKDTQYF
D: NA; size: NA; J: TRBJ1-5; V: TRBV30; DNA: TGTGCCTGGAGTGAACAGGGCAATCAGCCCCAGCATTTT; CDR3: CAWSEQGNQPQHF
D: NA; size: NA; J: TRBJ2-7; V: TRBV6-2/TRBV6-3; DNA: TGTGCCAGCAGTCTCCGGGATTCCTACGAGCAGTACTTC; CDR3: CASSLRDSYEQYF
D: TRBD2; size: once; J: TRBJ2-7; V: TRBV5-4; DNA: TGTGCCAGCAGCGGGACTAGCGGGGGCAACTACTACGAGCAGTACTTC; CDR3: CASSGTSGGNYYEQYF
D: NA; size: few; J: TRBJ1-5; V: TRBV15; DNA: TGTGCCACCAGCCTGGGACACCCCAATCAGCCCCAGCATTTT; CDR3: CATSLGHPNQPQHF
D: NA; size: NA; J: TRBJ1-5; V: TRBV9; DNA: TGTGCCAGCAGCGTAGAAGGAGGGAATAGCAATCAGCCCCAGCATTTT; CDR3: CASSVEGGNSNQPQHF
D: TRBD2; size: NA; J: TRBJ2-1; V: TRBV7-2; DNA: TGTGCCAGCAGCTTAGCTAGCGGGGGGCCCAATGAGCAGTTCTTC; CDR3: CASSLASGGPNEQFF
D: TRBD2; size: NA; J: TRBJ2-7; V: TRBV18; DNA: TGTGCCAGCTCAGCGGGGGGGGGACCCTACGAGCAGTACTTC; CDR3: CASSAGGGPYEQYF
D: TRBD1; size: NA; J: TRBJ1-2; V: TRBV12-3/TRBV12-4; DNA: TGTGCCAGCAGCAGGGACAGCTTC; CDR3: CASSRDSF
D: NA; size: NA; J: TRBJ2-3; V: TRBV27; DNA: TGTGCCAGCAGTTCTTATAGGGGTTTAACAGATACGCAGTATTTT; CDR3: CASSSYRGLTDTQYF
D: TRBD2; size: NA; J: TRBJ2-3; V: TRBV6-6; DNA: TGTGCCAGTCAGGGCCGGGGACTAGCGGTAGATACGCAGTATTTT; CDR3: CASQGRGLAVDTQYF
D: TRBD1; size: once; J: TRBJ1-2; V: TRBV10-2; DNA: TGCGCCAGCAGTGAGTCGGGGACAGAGGGTTTCTATGGCTACACCTTC; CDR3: CASSESGTEGFYGYTF
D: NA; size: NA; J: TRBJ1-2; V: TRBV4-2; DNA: TGTGCCAGCAGCCAAGCATCCTTATCAGGGGATGGCTACACCTTC; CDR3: CASSQASLSGDGYTF
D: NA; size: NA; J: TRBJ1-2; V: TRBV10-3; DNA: TGTGCCGTCCTATGGGAGGTGGGGGGTGGCTACACCTTC; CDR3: CAVLWEVGGGYTF
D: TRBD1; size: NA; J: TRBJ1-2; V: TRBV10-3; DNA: TGTGCCATCAAAGGGACAGCGCGGAATTCCTATGGCTACACCTTC; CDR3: CAIKGTARNSYGYTF
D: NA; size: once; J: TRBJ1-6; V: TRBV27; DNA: TGTGCCAGCAGCTTAATCGGGGGTCTAAGCTATAATTCACCCCTCCACTTT; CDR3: CASSLIGGLSYNSPLHF
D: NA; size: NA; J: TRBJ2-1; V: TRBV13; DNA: TGTGCCAGCAGCAGGACAGTCTACAATGAGCAGTTCTTC; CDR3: CASSRTVYNEQFF
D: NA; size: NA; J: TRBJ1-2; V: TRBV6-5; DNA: TGTGCCAGTAGTACGACAGGCTACGCGGATGGCTACACCTTC; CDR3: CASSTTGYADGYTF
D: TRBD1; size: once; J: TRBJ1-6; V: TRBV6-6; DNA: TGTGCCAGCAGTTACCCGACAGGGGGGCTCCACTTT; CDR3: CASSYPTGGLHF
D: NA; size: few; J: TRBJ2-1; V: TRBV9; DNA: TGTGCCAGCAGCCAGTCAGGGTTCAATGAGCAGTTCTTC; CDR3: CASSQSGFNEQFF
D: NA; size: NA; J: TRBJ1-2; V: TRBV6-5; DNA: TGTGCCAGCAGGAGTCCAGGGCACTATGGCTACACCTTC; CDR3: CASRSPGHYGYTF
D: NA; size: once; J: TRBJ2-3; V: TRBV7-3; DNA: TGTGCCAGCAGCTTAAGTGTAGGGGCAGATACGCAGTATTTT; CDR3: CASSLSVGADTQYF
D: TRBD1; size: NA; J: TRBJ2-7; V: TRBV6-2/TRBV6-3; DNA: TGTGCCAGCAGTTTCGGGACAGGCTACGAGCAGTACTTC; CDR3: CASSFGTGYEQYF
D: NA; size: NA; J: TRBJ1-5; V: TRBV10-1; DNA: TGCGCCAGCAGTGAGTCGACAATCCAGCCCCAGCATTTT; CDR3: CASSESTIQPQHF
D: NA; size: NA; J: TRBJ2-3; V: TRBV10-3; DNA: TGTGCCATCAGTGAGTCGGGCCTAGCAAGCACAGATACGCAGTATTTT; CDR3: CAISESGLASTDTQYF
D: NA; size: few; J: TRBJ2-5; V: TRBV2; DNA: TGTGCCAGCTCCCTGAACATACAAGAGACCCAGTACTTC; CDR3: CASSLNIQETQYF
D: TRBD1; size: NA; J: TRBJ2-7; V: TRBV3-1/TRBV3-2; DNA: TGTGCCAGCAGCCTGGGACAGGGACAAGGGACACAGTACTTC; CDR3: CASSLGQGQGTQYF
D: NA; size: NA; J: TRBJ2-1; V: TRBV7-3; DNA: TGTGCCAGCAGCTCGGAACGCGGGGCCTACAATGAGCAGTTCTTC; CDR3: CASSSERGAYNEQFF
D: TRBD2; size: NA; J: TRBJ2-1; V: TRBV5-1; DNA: TGCGCCAGCAGCTTGGTTGCTAGCGGGGGGTTCAATGAGCAGTTCTTC; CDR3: CASSLVASGGFNEQFF
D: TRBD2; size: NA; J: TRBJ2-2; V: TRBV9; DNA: TGTGCCAGCAGCGTAGATAGTAGCGGGACTGACACCGGGGAGCTGTTTTTT; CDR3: CASSVDSSGTDTGELFF
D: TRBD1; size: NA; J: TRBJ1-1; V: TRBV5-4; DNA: TGTGCCAGCAGCTTGGACAGGGGAAGCACTGAAGCTTTCTTT; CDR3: CASSLDRGSTEAFF
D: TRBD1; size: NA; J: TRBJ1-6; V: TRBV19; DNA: TGTGCCAGTAGTACAACAGGGGGCTCCTATAATTCACCCCTCCACTTT; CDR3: CASSTTGGSYNSPLHF
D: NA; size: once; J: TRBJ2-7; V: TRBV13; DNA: TGTGCCAGCAGCTTAGGCCCGTTCTCCGGCGAGCAGTACTTC; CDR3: CASSLGPFSGEQYF
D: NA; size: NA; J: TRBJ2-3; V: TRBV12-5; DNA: TGTGCTAGCGCCTCAGGACAGTACCTTGGCACAGATACGCAGTATTTT; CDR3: CASASGQYLGTDTQYF
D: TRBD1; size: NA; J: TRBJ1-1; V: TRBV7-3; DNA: TGTGCCAGCAGCCCAACAGGGGATGGGAACACTGAAGCTTTCTTT; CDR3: CASSPTGDGNTEAFF
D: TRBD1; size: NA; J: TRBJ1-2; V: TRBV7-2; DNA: TGTGCCAGCAGCTTACAGGGACAGGGCTCTTTCTACTATGGCTACACCTTC; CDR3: CASSLQGQGSFYYGYTF
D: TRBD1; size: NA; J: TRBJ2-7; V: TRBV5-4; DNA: TGTGCCAGCAGCTCCGCCACCGGGACAGGGGTCTACGAGCAGTACTTC; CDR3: CASSSATGTGVYEQYF
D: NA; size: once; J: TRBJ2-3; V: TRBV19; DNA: TGTGCCAGTAGTATAGATATGACGCCGACAAGGCAGTATTTT; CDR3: CASSIDMTPTRQYF
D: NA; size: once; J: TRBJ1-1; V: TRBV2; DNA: TGTGCCAGCAGTCCCAAGCACACTGAAGCTTTCTTT; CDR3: CASSPKHTEAFF
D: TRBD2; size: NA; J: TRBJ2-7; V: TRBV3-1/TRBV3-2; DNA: TGTGCCAGCAGCCGGGAGGGCTACGAGCAGTACTTC; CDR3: CASSREGYEQYF
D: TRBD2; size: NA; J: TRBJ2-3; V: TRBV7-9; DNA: TGTGCCAGCAGCGGGGGGGCAGATACGCAGTATTTT; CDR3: CASSGGADTQYF
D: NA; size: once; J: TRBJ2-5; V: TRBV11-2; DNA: TGTGCCAGCAGCTTAGACCGAGTTGAGACCCAGTACTTC; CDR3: CASSLDRVETQYF
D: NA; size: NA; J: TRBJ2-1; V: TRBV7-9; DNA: TGTGCCAGCAGCTTCAGGGGAGATGAGCAGTTCTTC; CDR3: CASSFRGDEQFF
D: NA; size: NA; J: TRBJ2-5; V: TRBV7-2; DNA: TGTGCCAGCAGCTTAAGGACGCAGGGGATGGGAGAGACCCAGTACTTC; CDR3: CASSLRTQGMGETQYF
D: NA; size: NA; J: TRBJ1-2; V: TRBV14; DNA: TGTGCCAGCAGCCAAGATCAGTGGGGGCGCCCCTATGGCTACACCTTC; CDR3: CASSQDQWGRPYGYTF
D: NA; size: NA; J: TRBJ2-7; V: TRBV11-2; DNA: TGTGCCAGCAGCGACCCCTTAGACTGGTACGAAAGCTCCTACGAGCAGTACTTC; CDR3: CASSDPLDWYESSYEQYF
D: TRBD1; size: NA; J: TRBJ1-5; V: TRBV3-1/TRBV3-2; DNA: TGTGCCAGCAGCCAAGATTTTGGATTGGGGGGACAGGGGAGTCAGCCCCAGCATTTT; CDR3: CASSQDFGLGGQGSQPQHF
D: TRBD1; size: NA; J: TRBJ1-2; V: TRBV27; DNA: TGTGCCAGCAGACGGACAGGGGCTAACTATGGCTACACCTTC; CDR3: CASRRTGANYGYTF
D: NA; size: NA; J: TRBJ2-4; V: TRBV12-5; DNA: TGTGCTAGTGGTTTGGGGGTCGGGAAAAACATTCAGTACTTC; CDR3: CASGLGVGKNIQYF